The clone carrying this TCR beta chain has just one count. The antigen is undetermined. Among the patients, none had received any treatment before thyroid surgery. These data originate in a study of metastatic and nonmetastatic thyroid tumors. Study observations and caveats: Malignant thyroid tumors reportedly exceeded benign nodules significantly in TCR beta diversity, with the difference appearing in blood and tumor.

V was cut by 5 bases and J by 4 bases, with 12 bases left in between. Germline V CDR1 and CDR2: SGHTA, FQGTGA. There are 13 residues in the CDR3. TCRdb re-analyzed the PCR reads through MiXCR. The sample includes 15,000 to 20,000 clones, 25% to 30% of them seen just once. The chain carries TRBV7-3 and TRBJ2-7; D perhaps matches TRBD2 (5 bases). The TCR sequence derives from a male donor with papillary thyroid cancer or a benign thyroid nodule (not recorded which). Some clones in this sample may be carry-over from other donors' samples. The sample consisted of tumor tissue. In nucleotides, the CDR3 is TGTGCCAGCAGCATTAACCGGGGTTACGAGCAGTACTTC. It is translated as CASSINRGYEQYF.